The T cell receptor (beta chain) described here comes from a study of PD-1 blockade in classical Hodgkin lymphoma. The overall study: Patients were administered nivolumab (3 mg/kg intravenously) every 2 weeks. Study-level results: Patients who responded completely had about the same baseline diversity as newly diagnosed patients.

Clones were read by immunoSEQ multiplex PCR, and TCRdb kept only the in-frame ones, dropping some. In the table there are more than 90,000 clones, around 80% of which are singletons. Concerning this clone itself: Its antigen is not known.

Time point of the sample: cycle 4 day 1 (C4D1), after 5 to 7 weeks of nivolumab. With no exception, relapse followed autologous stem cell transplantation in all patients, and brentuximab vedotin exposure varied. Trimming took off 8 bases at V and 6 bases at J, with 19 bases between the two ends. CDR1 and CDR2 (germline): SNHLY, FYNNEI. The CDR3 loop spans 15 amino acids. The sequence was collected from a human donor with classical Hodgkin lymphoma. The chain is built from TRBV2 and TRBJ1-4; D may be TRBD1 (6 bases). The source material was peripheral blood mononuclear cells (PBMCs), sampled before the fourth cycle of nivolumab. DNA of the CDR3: TGTGCCAGCGTCAAGGGGGACATTGCGGATGAAAAACTGTTTTTT. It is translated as CASVKGDIADEKLFF.